This T cell receptor beta chain comes out of a study of T cell responses to AZD1222 COVID-19 vaccine. Overall study findings and caveats: Donors were chiefly white British, with a greater number of females, and clonal diversity was perhaps underestimated.

Profiling relied on immunoSEQ multiplex PCR, and the TCRdb table lists in-frame clones only, not all of them. The sample lists about 140,000 clones; about 93% were seen once. Trimming cost V 6 bases and J 2 bases, with 20 bases left between them. CDR3 length: 17 residues. Germline loops: CDR1 MNHEY, CDR2 SVGEGT. A single count supports this clone. Its antigen is currently unknown. Sequenced here: peripheral blood, sampled on day 0 of AZD1222 vaccination. The chain employs TRBV6-2 or TRBV6-3 and TRBJ1-5; D call uncertain. The receptor comes from an adult in good health. The CDR3 reads CASSPGQAGWGNQPQHF. The CDR3 DNA reads as TGTGCCAGCAGCCCTGGGCAGGCCGGGTGGGGCAATCAGCCCCAGCATTTT.